The subject of this entry is one TCR beta chain. Germline is not matched at one junction end, which may reflect a read error. Assay: immunoSEQ multiplex PCR; the TCRdb copy retains only in-frame clones and omits some. This sample has 30,000 to 35,000 clones, with over 80% found just once. Germline V gene sequence: CDR1 MNHNS, CDR2 SASEGT. The CDR3 runs to 11 residues. The sample is drawn from a study of T cell changes during pregnancy in multiple sclerosis. The J gene is TRBJ1-1, the V gene TRBV6-1, with D possibly being TRBD1 (6 bases). The material sequenced was CD8+ T cells from peripheral blood mononuclear cells, taken in the first trimester of pregnancy. This TCR was sampled from a female donor with multiple sclerosis, enrolled in a pregnancy study. CDR3 amino acids: CASTYGTKSIF. The CDR3 DNA reads TGTGCCAGCACCTATGGGACAAAATCGATCTTT.